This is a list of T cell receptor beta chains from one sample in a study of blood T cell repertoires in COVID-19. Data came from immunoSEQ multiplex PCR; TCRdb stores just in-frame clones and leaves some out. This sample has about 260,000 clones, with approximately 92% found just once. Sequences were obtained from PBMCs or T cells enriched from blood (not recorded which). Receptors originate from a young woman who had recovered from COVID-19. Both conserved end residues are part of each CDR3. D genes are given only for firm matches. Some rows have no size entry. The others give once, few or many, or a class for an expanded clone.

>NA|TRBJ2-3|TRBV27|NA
CASSLSVLRDTQYF
TGTGCCAGCAGTTTATCCGTCCTACGGGATACGCAGTATTTT
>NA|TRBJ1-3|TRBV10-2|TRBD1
CASSGQGGGNTIYF
TGCGCCAGCAGCGGACAGGGGGGAGGAAACACCATATATTTT
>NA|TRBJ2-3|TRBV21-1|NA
CASGPSTSGGSTDTQYF
TGTGCCAGCGGGCCCTCGACTAGCGGGGGGAGCACAGATACGCAGTATTTT
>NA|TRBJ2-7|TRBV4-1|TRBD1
CASSLGQGLNEQYF
TGCGCCAGCAGCCTCGGACAGGGGTTAAACGAGCAGTACTTC
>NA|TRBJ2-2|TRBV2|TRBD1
CASIRDRGGDTGELFF
TGTGCCAGCATTCGAGACAGGGGGGGAGACACCGGGGAGCTGTTTTTT
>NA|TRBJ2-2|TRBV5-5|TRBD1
CASSSNRGYTGELFF
TGTGCCAGCAGCTCTAACAGGGGGTACACCGGGGAGCTGTTTTTT
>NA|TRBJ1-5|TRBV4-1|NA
CASSLWTEEPNQPQHF
TGCGCCAGCAGCCTTTGGACGGAGGAACCCAATCAGCCCCAGCATTTT
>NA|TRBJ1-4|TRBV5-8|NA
CASSLGQGGEKLFF
TGTGCCAGCAGCTTGGGGCAGGGAGGAGAAAAACTGTTTTTT
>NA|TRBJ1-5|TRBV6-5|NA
CASSRGKLNNQPQHF
TGTGCCAGCAGCCGAGGAAAGTTAAACAATCAGCCCCAGCATTTT
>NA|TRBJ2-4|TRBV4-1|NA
CASSRDETSMTNIQYF
TGCGCCAGCAGCCGAGATGAAACTAGCATGACTAACATTCAGTACTTC
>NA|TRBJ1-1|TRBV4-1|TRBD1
CASSQDVTGGRWWTEAFF
TGCGCCAGCAGCCAAGATGTGACAGGGGGAAGGTGGTGGACTGAAGCTTTCTTT
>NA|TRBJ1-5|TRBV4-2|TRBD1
CASSQGTGGYQPQHF
TGTGCCAGCAGCCAAGGGACAGGGGGGTATCAGCCCCAGCATTTT
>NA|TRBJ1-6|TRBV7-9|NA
CASSSRQTLNSPLHF
TGTGCCAGCAGCTCACGACAGACTCTTAATTCACCCCTCCACTTT
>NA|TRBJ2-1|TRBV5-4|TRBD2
CASSTIAGALNEQFF
TGTGCCAGCAGCACCATAGCGGGGGCCCTCAATGAGCAGTTCTTC
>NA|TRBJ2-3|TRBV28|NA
CALQGRTDTQYF
TGTGCCTTACAGGGCCGCACAGATACGCAGTATTTT
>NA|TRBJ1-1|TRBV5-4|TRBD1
CASSDGQGEAFF
TGTGCCAGCAGCGATGGACAGGGTGAAGCTTTCTTT
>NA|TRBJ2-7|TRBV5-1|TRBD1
CASSLTGTGVFYEQYF
TGCGCCAGCAGCTTGACCGGGACAGGGGTTTTCTACGAGCAGTACTTC
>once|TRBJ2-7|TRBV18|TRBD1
CASSILPTGTGTYEQYF
TGTGCCAGCTCAATCCTCCCGACAGGGACAGGGACCTACGAGCAGTACTTC
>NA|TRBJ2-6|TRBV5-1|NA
CASSPDSSGGANVLTF
TGCGCCAGCAGCCCGGACTCTTCGGGTGGGGCCAACGTCCTGACTTTC
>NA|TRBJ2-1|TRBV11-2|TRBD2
CASSPIGGAWDEQFF
TGTGCCAGCAGCCCGATCGGGGGGGCCTGGGATGAGCAGTTCTTC
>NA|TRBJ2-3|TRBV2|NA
CASRPRGRTGVTDTQYF
TGTGCCAGCAGACCCCGGGGGAGAACAGGGGTAACAGATACGCAGTATTTT
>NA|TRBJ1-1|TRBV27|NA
CASSFVAGVDTEAFF
TGTGCCAGCAGTTTCGTAGCCGGGGTGGACACTGAAGCTTTCTTT
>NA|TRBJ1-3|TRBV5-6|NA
CASSLAVDNAPGNTIYF
TGTGCCAGCAGCTTGGCCGTCGACAACGCCCCTGGAAACACCATATATTTT
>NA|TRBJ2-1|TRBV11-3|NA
CASSLDGRDNNEQFF
TGTGCCAGCAGCTTAGATGGGCGGGATAACAATGAGCAGTTCTTC
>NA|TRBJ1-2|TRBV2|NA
CASGTGTPTNYGYTF
TGTGCCAGCGGAACCGGGACACCGACTAACTATGGCTACACCTTC
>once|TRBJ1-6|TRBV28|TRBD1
CALGDRGPSSYNSPLHF
TGTGCCCTCGGCGACAGGGGCCCGAGCTCCTATAATTCACCCCTCCACTTT
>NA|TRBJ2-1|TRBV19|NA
CASSIGRLTYNEQFF
TGTGCCAGTAGTATTGGGAGATTGACCTACAATGAGCAGTTCTTC
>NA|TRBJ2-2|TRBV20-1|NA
CSASRGGWGNTGELFF
TGCAGTGCTAGTCGAGGAGGCTGGGGAAACACCGGGGAGCTGTTTTTT
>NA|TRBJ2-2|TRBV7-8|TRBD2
CATTSGGGTGELFF
TGTGCCACCACTAGCGGGGGTGGTACCGGGGAGCTGTTTTTT
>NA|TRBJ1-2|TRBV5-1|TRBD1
CASSPSDRRGYTF
TGCGCCAGCAGCCCATCGGACAGGCGGGGCTACACCTTC
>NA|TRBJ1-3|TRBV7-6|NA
CASSFGQFYSNTIYF
TGTGCCAGCAGCTTTGGACAGTTTTATTCGAACACCATATATTTT
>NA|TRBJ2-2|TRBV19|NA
CASSIEVVPGTGELFF
TGTGCCAGTAGTATAGAGGTAGTCCCCGGCACCGGGGAGCTGTTTTTT
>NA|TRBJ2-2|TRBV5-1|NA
CASSIDTGELFF
TGCGCCAGCAGCATAGACACCGGGGAGCTGTTTTTT
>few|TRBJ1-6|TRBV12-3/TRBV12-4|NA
CASSFENSPLHF
TGTGCCAGCAGTTTCGAGAATTCACCCCTCCACTTT